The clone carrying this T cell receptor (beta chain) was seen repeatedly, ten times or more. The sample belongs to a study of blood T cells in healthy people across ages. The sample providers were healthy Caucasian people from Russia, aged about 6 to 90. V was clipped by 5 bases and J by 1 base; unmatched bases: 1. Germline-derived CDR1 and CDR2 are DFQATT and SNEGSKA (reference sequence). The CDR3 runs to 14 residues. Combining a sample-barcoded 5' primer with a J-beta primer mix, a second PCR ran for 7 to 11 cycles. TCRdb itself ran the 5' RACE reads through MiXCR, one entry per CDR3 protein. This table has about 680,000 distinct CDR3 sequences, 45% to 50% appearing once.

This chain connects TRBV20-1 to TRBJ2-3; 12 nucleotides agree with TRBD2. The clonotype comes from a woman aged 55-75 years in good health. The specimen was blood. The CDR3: CSARLAGGTDTQYF. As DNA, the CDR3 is TGCAGTGCTCGACTAGCGGGAGGCACAGATACGCAGTATTTT.